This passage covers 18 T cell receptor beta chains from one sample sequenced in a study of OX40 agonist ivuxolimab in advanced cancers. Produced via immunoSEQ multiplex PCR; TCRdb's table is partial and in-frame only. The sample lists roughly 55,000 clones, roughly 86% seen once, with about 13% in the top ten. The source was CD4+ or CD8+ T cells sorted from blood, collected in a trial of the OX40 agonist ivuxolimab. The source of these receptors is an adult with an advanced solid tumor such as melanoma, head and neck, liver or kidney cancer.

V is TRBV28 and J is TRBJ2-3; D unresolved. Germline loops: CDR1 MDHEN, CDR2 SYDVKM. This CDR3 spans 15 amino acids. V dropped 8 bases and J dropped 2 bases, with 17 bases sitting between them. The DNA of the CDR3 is TGTGCCAGCGTACCACAGCAATTTATCACAGATACGCAGTATTTT. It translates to CASVPQQFITDTQYF.

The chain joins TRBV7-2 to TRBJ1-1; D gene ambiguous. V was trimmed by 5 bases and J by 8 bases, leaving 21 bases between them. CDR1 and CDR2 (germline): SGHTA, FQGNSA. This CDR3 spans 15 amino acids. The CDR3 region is CASSPVSGWRQEAFF. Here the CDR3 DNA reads TGTGCCAGCAGCCCGGTTTCGGGGTGGCGCCAGGAAGCTTTCTTT.

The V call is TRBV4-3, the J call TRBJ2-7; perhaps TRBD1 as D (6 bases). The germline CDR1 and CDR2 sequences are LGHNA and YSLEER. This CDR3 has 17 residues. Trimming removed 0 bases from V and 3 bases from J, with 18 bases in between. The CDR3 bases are TGCGCCAGCAGCCAAGATCATACAGGGAAGTCGATCTACGAGCAGTACTTC. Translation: CASSQDHTGKSIYEQYF.

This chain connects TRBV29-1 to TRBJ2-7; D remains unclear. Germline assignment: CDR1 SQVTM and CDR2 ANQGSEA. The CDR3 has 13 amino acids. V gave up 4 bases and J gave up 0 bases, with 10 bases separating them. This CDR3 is CSVAEQSSYEQYF. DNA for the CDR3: TGCAGCGTTGCGGAGCAGAGCTCCTACGAGCAGTACTTC.

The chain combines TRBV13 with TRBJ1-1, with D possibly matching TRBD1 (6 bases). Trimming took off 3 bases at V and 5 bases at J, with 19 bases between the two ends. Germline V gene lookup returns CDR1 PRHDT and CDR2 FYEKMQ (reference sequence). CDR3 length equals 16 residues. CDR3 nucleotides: TGTGCCAGCAGCTTCTACAACAGGGTAGTGAGGACTGAAGCTTTCTTT. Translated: CASSFYNRVVRTEAFF.

CDR3 sequence (DNA): TGTGCCACCCGGGGAGGGGCGGGAGAAAAACTGTTTTTT. Protein product: CATRGGAGEKLFF. The rearrangement links TRBV10-3 to TRBJ1-4; D is possibly TRBD1 (5 bases). Between the trimmed V and J ends, which lost 10 bases and 8 bases, there was a span of 17 bases. Germline loops: CDR1 ENHRY, CDR2 SYGVKD. There are 13 residues in the CDR3.

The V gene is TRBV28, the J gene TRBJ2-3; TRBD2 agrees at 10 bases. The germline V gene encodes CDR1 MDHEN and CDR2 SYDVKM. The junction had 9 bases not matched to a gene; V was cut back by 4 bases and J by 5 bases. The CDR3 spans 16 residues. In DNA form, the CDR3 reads TGTGCCAGCAGTTCCAACCTAGCGGGGGCCCTAGATACGCAGTATTTT. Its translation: CASSSNLAGALDTQYF. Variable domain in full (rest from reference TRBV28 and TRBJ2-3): DVKVTQSSRYLVKRTGEKVFLECVQDMDHENMFWYRQDPGLGLRLIYFSYDVKMKEKGDIPEGYSVSREKKERFSLILESASTNQTSMYLCASSSNLAGALDTQYFGPGTRLTVL.

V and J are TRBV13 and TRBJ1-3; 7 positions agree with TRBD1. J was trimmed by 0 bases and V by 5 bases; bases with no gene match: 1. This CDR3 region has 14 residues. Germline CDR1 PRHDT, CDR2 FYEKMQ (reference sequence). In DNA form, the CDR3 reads TGTGCCAGCAGCCGGACAGGCTCTGGAAACACCATATATTTT. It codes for CASSRTGSGNTIYF.

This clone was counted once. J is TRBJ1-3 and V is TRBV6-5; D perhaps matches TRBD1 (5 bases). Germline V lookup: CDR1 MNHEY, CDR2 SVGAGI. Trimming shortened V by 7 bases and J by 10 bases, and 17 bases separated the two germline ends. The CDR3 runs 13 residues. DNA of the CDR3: TGTGCCAGCACCACCGCCGGGGGAGGGACCATATATTTT. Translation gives CASTTAGGGTIYF.

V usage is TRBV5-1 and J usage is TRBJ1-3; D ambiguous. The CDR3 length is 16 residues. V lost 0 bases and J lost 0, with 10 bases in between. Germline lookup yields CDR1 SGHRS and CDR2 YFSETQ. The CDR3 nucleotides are TGCGCCAGCAGCTTGGAAGGACTCATCTCTGGAAACACCATATATTTT. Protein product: CASSLEGLISGNTIYF.

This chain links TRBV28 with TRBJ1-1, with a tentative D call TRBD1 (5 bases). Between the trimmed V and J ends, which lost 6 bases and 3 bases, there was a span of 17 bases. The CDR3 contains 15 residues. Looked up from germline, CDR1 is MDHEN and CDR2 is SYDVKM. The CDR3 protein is CASRGTRASYTEAFF. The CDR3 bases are TGTGCCAGCAGGGGAACCAGGGCGAGCTACACTGAAGCTTTCTTT.

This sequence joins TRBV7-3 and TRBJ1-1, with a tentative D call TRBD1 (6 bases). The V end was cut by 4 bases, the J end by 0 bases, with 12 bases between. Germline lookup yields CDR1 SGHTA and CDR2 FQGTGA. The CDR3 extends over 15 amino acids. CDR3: CASSSEGQMNTEAFF. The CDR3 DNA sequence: TGTGCCAGCAGCTCAGAAGGACAGATGAACACTGAAGCTTTCTTT.

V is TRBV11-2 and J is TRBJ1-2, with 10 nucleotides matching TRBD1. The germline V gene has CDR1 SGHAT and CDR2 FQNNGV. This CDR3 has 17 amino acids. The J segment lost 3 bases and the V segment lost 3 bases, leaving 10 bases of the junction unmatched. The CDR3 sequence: CASSFRDRGRLDYGYTF. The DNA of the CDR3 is TGTGCCAGCAGCTTCCGGGACAGGGGTAGGCTTGACTATGGCTACACCTTC.

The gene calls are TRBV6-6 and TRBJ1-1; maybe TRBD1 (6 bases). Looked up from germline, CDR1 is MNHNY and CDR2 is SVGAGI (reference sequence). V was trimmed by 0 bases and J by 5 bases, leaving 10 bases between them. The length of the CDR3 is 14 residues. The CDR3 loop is CASSYSNRDTEAFF. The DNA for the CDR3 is TGTGCCAGCAGTTACTCGAACAGGGATACTGAAGCTTTCTTT.

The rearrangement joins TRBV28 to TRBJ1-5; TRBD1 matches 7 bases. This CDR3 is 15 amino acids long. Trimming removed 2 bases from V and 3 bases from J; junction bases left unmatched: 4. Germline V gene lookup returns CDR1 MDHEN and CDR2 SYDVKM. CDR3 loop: CASSLGGQINQPQHF. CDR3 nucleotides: TGTGCCAGCAGTTTAGGGGGACAGATCAATCAGCCCCAGCATTTT.

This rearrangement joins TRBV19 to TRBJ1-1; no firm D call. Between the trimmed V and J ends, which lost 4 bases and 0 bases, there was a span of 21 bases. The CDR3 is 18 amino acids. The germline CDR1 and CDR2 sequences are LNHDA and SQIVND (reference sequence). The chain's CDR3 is CASSTRDYLRNMNTEAFF. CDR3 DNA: TGTGCCAGTAGTACCCGGGATTATCTGAGGAACATGAACACTGAAGCTTTCTTT.

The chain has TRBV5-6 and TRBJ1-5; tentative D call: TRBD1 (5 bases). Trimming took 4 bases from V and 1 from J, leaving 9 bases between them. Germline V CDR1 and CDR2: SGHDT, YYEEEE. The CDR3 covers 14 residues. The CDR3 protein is CASSPEGSNQPQHF. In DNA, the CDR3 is TGTGCCAGCAGCCCGGAGGGGAGCAATCAGCCCCAGCATTTT.

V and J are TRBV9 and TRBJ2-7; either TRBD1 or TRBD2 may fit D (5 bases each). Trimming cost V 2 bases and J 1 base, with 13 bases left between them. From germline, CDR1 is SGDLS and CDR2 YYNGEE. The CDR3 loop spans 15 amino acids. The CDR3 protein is CASSVQGASSYEQYF. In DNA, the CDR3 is TGTGCCAGCAGCGTTCAGGGAGCAAGTTCCTACGAGCAGTACTTC.